Below, 18 T cell receptor beta chains from the same sample are listed, as sequenced in a study of cytomegalovirus exposure and HLA in healthy donors. Repertoires were generated with immunoSEQ multiplex PCR, while TCRdb's copy carries only in-frame clones and drops some. The data show some 130,000 clones, with 82% seen just once and 30% held by the top ten. Sequencing input: PBMCs. These receptors all stem from a man between 25 and 39 years old in good health and CMV-seropositive.

The V and J genes are TRBV27 and TRBJ2-7; D gene uncertain. The CDR3 covers 13 residues. Trimming removed 3 bases from V and 2 bases from J, with 8 bases in between. Germline V gene sequence: CDR1 MNHEY, CDR2 SMNVEV (reference sequence). CDR3 nucleotides: TGTGCCAGCAGTTTTGGTCAGACCTACGAGCAGTACTTC. Translated: CASSFGQTYEQYF.

V is TRBV21-1 and J is TRBJ2-5; the DNA was not compared with TRBD2, the D call given in the table. TRBV21-1 is given as a pseudogene. The CDR3 contains 17 residues. The CDR3: CASSKVTSGEDQETQYF. In nucleotides, the CDR3 is TGTGCCAGCAGCAAAGTGACCAGCGGGGAGGACCAAGAGACCCAGTACTTC.

The rearrangement joins TRBV6-1 to TRBJ1-5; the match to TRBD1 covers 8 bases. Germline trimming cut 7 bases from V and 7 bases from J; bases unmatched to any gene: 12. CDR3 length: 15 amino acids. Germline lookup yields CDR1 MNHNS and CDR2 SASEGT. CDR3 coding DNA: TGTGCCAGCACCACCGGGACAGGAGGCTGGCAGCCCCAGCATTTT. This translates into CASTTGTGGWQPQHF.

This chain uses TRBV2 with TRBJ1-5; a weak D match, TRBD1 (5 bases). The CDR3 consists of 16 residues. The germline V and J ends were trimmed by 2 bases and 3 bases, with 14 bases remaining between them. Germline CDR1 reads SNHLY; CDR2 reads FYNNEI. DNA for the CDR3: TGTGCCAGCAGTGAATTTCCCAGGGCTAACAATCAGCCCCAGCATTTT. Its translation is CASSEFPRANNQPQHF.

This clone has ten or more counts. The chain couples TRBV7-2 to TRBJ2-4, with 13 bases identical to TRBD2. Germline CDR1 SGHTA, CDR2 FQGNSA. Trimming at V came to 1 base and at J to 10 bases, leaving 1 base not matched to a gene. The CDR3 totals 14 residues. CDR3 loop: CASSLGLAGGIQYF. As DNA, the CDR3 is TGTGCCAGCAGCTTAGGACTAGCGGGGGGAATTCAGTACTTC. The full variable domain, with the rest looked up from reference TRBV7-2 and TRBJ2-4, is GAGVSQSPSNKVTEKGKDVELRCDPISGHTALYWYRQSLGQGLEFLIYFQGNSAPDKSGLPSDRFSAERTGGSVSTLTIQRTQQEDSAVYLCASSLGLAGGIQYFGAGTRLSVL.

The chain is built from TRBV4-2 and TRBJ2-1; 10 bases map to TRBD1. This CDR3 contains 17 residues. Germline-derived CDR1 and CDR2 are LGHNA and YNFKEQ. V gave up 2 bases and J gave up 6 bases; unmatched junction bases: 10. Here the CDR3 DNA reads TGTGCCAGCAGCCAATCCATGGGGGACAGGGGTCCCAATGAGCAGTTCTTC. Encoded protein: CASSQSMGDRGPNEQFF.

This chain links TRBV4-3 with TRBJ1-2; D remains unclear. This CDR3 contains 15 residues. Trimming stripped 0 bases from V and 4 bases from J, with 12 bases between. Germline values: CDR1 LGHNA, CDR2 YSLEER. The CDR3 DNA follows: TGCGCCAGCAGCCAAGATGGGCCGAAACTCTATGGCTACACCTTC. Encoded protein: CASSQDGPKLYGYTF.

This clone has a single count. V gene TRBV6-1 combines with J gene TRBJ1-2; 9 bases fit TRBD1. V gave up 10 bases and J gave up 2 bases; unmatched junction bases: 11. The germline V gene has CDR1 MNHNS and CDR2 SASEGT. The CDR3 loop spans 15 amino acids. CDR3 sequence (DNA): TGTGCCACCACGAAAAATGGACAGGGGAACTATGGCTACACCTTC. Translation: CATTKNGQGNYGYTF.

The chain joins TRBV5-6 to TRBJ1-2, with 8 bases identical to TRBD1. The CDR3 runs 14 residues. Trimming at V came to 3 bases and at J to 8 bases, leaving 9 bases not matched to a gene. Germline CDR1 SGHDT, CDR2 YYEEEE. The CDR3 DNA follows: TGTGCCAGCAGCTATACAGGGGGAAAAGGCGGCTACACCTTC. This encodes CASSYTGGKGGYTF.

V usage is TRBV19 and J usage is TRBJ2-1, with TRBD2 matching 8 bases. Germline lookup yields CDR1 LNHDA and CDR2 SQIVND (reference sequence). Trimming cost V 4 bases and J 0 bases; bases outside gene matches: 2. This CDR3 has 15 amino acids. The CDR3 is CASSTTSGSYNEQFF. The CDR3 DNA sequence: TGTGCCAGTAGTACTACTAGCGGCTCCTACAATGAGCAGTTCTTC.

The chain uses TRBV7-9 and TRBJ1-5; 9 bases line up with TRBD1. CDR3 size: 17 residues. With V trimmed by 5 bases and J by 7 bases, 15 bases remained unmatched. CDR1 and CDR2 from the germline V gene are SEHNR and FQNEAQ (reference sequence). In DNA, the CDR3 is TGTGCCAGCAGCCTAGTCCACCGGGACAGGGTGGGCCAGCCCCAGCATTTT. The encoded protein is CASSLVHRDRVGQPQHF.

The sample holds one count of this clone. This rearrangement joins TRBV5-1 to TRBJ1-1; D perhaps matches TRBD1 (6 bases). CDR3 size: 16 residues. In germline, CDR1 is SGHRS, CDR2 YFSETQ. V lost 6 bases to trimming and J lost 6 bases, with 24 bases between them. The DNA of the CDR3 is TGCGCCAGCAAAGAGCAGCCGGACAGCTTCGGGGCTGAAGCTTTCTTT. This gives the protein CASKEQPDSFGAEAFF.

This chain uses TRBV5-4 with TRBJ2-7, with 10 bases that match TRBD2. This CDR3 comprises 15 residues. Trimming cost V 4 bases and J 2 bases; bases outside gene matches: 6. Looked up from germline, CDR1 is SGHNT and CDR2 is YYREEE (reference sequence). The CDR3 DNA follows: TGTGCCAGCAGCGATCGGACTAGCGGACCCTACGAGCAGTACTTC. Protein product: CASSDRTSGPYEQYF.

This chain links TRBV18 with TRBJ2-5, with a weak D call TRBD1 (6 bases). Trimming cost V 6 bases and J 7 bases, with 21 bases left between them. The CDR3 is 15 residues long. Germline loops: CDR1 KGHSH, CDR2 LQKENI. CDR3 nucleotides: TGTGCCAGCTCGCCAGAGACAGGACTGGGTGGGACCCAGTACTTC. Protein product: CASSPETGLGGTQYF. Supplemented by reference TRBV18 and TRBJ2-5, the full variable domain reads NAGVMQNPRHLVRRRGQEARLRCSPMKGHSHVYWYRQLPEEGLKFMVYLQKENIIDESGMPKERFSAEFPKEGPSILRIQQVVRGDSAAYFCASSPETGLGGTQYFGPGTRLLVL.

The chain links TRBV7-9 to TRBJ2-2, with 7 bases identical to TRBD1. The CDR3 has 17 residues. V was pared by 5 bases and J by 1 base, with 10 bases of the junction left unmatched. Per germline, CDR1 SEHNR and CDR2 FQNEAQ (reference sequence). DNA of the CDR3: TGTGCCAGCAGCATTAGGGACGGGACAGTGAACACCGGGGAGCTGTTTTTT. It encodes CASSIRDGTVNTGELFF.

This chain links TRBV6-4 with TRBJ2-1; 14 bases are a match to TRBD2. Germline V gives CDR1 MRHNA, CDR2 SNTAGT. This CDR3 comprises 15 residues. The ends lost 4 bases at V and 8 bases at J; junction bases unmatched: 4. The CDR3 coding sequence is TGTGCCAGCAGTGCGGGGACTAGCGGGAGAGATGAGCAGTTCTTC. This codes for CASSAGTSGRDEQFF.

The chain uses TRBV6-6 and TRBJ1-1; D gene uncertain. V was shortened by 6 bases and J by 2 bases, with 7 bases between the two germline ends. There are 12 residues in the CDR3. Germline CDR1 is MNHNY and CDR2 is SVGAGI (reference sequence). The CDR3 DNA follows: TGTGCCAGCAGGAGGGTAAACACTGAAGCTTTCTTT. It specifies CASRRVNTEAFF.

The V call is TRBV5-1, the J call TRBJ2-1; TRBD2 matches at 8 bases. CDR1 and CDR2 from the germline V gene are SGHRS and YFSETQ. V shed 2 bases and J 6 bases; nucleotides not matched to a gene: 4. This CDR3 is 14 amino acids long. DNA of the CDR3: TGCGCCAGCAGCTTCGGGACTAGTGGCAATGAGCAGTTCTTC. It encodes CASSFGTSGNEQFF.